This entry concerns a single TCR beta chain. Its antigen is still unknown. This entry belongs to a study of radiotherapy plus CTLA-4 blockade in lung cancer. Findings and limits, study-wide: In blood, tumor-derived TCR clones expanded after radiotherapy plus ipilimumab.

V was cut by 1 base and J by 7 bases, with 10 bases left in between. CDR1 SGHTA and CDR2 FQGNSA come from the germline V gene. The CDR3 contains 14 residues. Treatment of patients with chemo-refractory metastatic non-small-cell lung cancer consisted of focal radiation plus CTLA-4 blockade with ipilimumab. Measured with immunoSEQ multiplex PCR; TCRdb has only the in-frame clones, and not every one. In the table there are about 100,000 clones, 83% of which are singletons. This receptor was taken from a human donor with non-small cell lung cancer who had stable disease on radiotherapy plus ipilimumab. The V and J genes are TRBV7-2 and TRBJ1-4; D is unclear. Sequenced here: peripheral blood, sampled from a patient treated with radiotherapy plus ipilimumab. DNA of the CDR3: TGTGCCAGCAGCTTAGGACAAAATCGTGAAAAACTGTTTTTT. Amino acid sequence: CASSLGQNREKLFF.